This T cell receptor (beta chain) was retrieved from a study of Ad26.COV2.S vaccination and SARS-CoV-2 variants. The ends were cut back, 0 bases at V and 7 bases at J, with 16 bases in the middle. CDR1 is SQVTM and CDR2 is ANQGSEA in the germline V gene. The CDR3 extends over 14 amino acids. Treatment in this sample: roughly 20 received Ad26.COV2.S at low or high dose, single or two shots; about 5 received placebo; per-sample allocation not given. Sampling happened 63 days after the first vaccine or placebo injection. Whoever gave the sample was an adult aged 18-55 years in Boston. The data were produced by immunoSEQ multiplex PCR, yet TCRdb's version contains in-frame clones alone and is incomplete. The sample carries about 400,000 clones, 70% to 90% recorded once.

The input for sequencing was peripheral blood, taken in a trial of Ad26.COV2.S vaccine versus placebo. The rearrangement links TRBV29-1 to TRBJ2-7; perhaps TRBD1 as D (5 bases). This clonotype was obtained from a person between 18 and 59 years old who received the Ad26.COV2.S COVID-19 vaccine or a placebo. CDR3 DNA sequence: TGCAGCGTTGAAGATCATCTGCTCTCAGGGGAGCAGTACTTC. Encoded protein: CSVEDHLLSGEQYF.